Following are 8 T cell receptor beta chains from one sample sequenced in a study of cytomegalovirus exposure and HLA in healthy donors. The PCR contained 60 Vbeta and 13 Jbeta primers. The protocol was immunoSEQ multiplex PCR, while the TCRdb copy is restricted to in-frame clones and leaves out a portion. The sample shows roughly 200,000 clones, 70% to 90% of them seen only once. The specimen sequenced was PBMCs. Receptors were obtained from a woman aged 50 to 65 in good health and CMV-seronegative.

The V and J genes are TRBV30 and TRBJ2-1; 10 bases fit TRBD2. The junction had 11 bases not matched to a gene; V was cut back by 4 bases and J by 2 bases. This CDR3 is built from 17 residues. Germline V lookup: CDR1 GTSNPN, CDR2 SVGIG (reference sequence). CDR3 sequence reads: CAWTLAGAVGAYNEQFF. In nucleotides, the CDR3 is TGTGCCTGGACGCTAGCGGGAGCGGTTGGGGCCTACAATGAGCAGTTCTTC.

The chain couples TRBV27 to TRBJ2-7; 7 bases fit TRBD1. The CDR3 sequence is 14 residues long. CDR1 is MNHEY and CDR2 is SMNVEV in the germline V gene (reference sequence). Losses at the gene ends were 5 bases for V and 4 bases for J; bases not matched to a gene: 8. In nucleotides, the CDR3 is TGTGCCAGCAGTCCGGTGACAGGGCTTTACGAGCAGTACTTC. Translation: CASSPVTGLYEQYF.

The V and J genes are TRBV11-2 and TRBJ1-2, with 9 bases aligning to TRBD1. The CDR3 sequence is 15 residues long. Germline lookup yields CDR1 SGHAT and CDR2 FQNNGV. The V and J ends lost 0 bases and 7 bases, in that order; junction bases with no gene match: 6. CDR3 bases: TGTGCCAGCAGCTTAGACGGACAGGGGACGAGTGGCTACACCTTC. Residues: CASSLDGQGTSGYTF.

The rearrangement links TRBV6-5 to TRBJ1-1, with D possibly being TRBD1 (6 bases). The CDR3 consists of 14 residues. Germline V gives CDR1 MNHEY, CDR2 SVGAGI. Trimming stripped 7 bases from V and 0 bases from J, with 12 bases between. The CDR3 region has the DNA TGTGCCAGCACCCCCAGACAGGTGAACACTGAAGCTTTCTTT. Its protein product is CASTPRQVNTEAFF.

In the case of this clone: One end of the junction varies from germline; a read error may be responsible. This chain connects TRBV7-9 to TRBJ1-4; D call uncertain. The germline V gene has CDR1 SEHNR and CDR2 FQNEAQ (reference sequence). The CDR3 runs to 14 residues. In DNA, the CDR3 is TGTTCCAGCAGCTTAGCGCAGGAGGGCGAAAAACTGTTTTTT. Amino acid sequence: CSSSLAQEGEKLFF.

The count of this clone is one. The sample contains more than one DNA sequence encoding this CDR3. V is TRBV29-1 and J is TRBJ2-3; 11 nucleotides line up with TRBD2. Trimming removed 3 bases from V and 6 bases from J; junction bases left unmatched: 14. The CDR3 runs 17 residues. The germline CDR1 and CDR2 sequences are SQVTM and ANQGSEA. For the CDR3, the DNA is TGCAGCGTTGAGGGAGTAGCGGGAGGGGTCATAAGGGATACGCAGTATTTT. It codes for CSVEGVAGGVIRDTQYF.

This rearrangement joins TRBV29-1 to TRBJ1-1, with TRBD1 as a possible D gene (5 bases). Trimming removed 7 bases from V and 3 bases from J, with 15 bases in between. This CDR3 region has 13 residues. CDR1 is SQVTM and CDR2 is ANQGSEA in the germline V gene. The CDR3 sequence is CSARREADTEAFF. The CDR3 DNA is TGCAGCGCGCGCAGGGAGGCGGACACTGAAGCTTTCTTT.

This chain links TRBV7-9 with TRBJ1-1; D remains unclear. CDR1 and CDR2 from the germline V gene are SEHNR and FQNEAQ (reference sequence). The V gene lost 1 base and the J gene lost 5 bases, with 8 bases spanning the gap. The CDR3 consists of 13 residues. The CDR3 DNA is TGTGCCAGCAGCTTAGAAGGAGGAACTGAAGCTTTCTTT. Amino acids: CASSLEGGTEAFF.